This record covers a single TCR beta chain. Its specificity is not known. The record originates from a study of OX40 agonist ivuxolimab in advanced cancers. Overall study: The study gave patients intravenous ivuxolimab at 0.01 to 10 mg/kg every 2 weeks. Past anti-PD-1, anti-PD-L1 or anti-CTLA-4 therapy was accepted, and roughly 42% had received some.

Profiling relied on immunoSEQ multiplex PCR, and the TCRdb table lists in-frame clones only, not all of them. Of roughly 100,000 clones listed, about 90% are singletons. The ends were cut back, 1 base at V and 5 bases at J, with 14 bases in the middle. The V gene's germline CDR1 is MNHNS and CDR2 SASEGT. The CDR3 loop spans 15 amino acids. Study observations and caveats: At 0.1 to 3.0 mg/kg, clonal expansion of CD4+ and CD8+ blood T cells had occurred by week 6.

The specimen comprised CD4+ or CD8+ T cells sorted from blood, sampled in a trial of the OX40 agonist ivuxolimab. The chain carries TRBV6-1 and TRBJ2-5; D uncertain. This clonotype was sampled from an adult with an advanced solid tumor such as melanoma, head and neck, liver or kidney cancer. CDR3 in DNA: TGTGCCAGCAGTGAAGTGTACGACCTCTTGGAGACCCAGTACTTC. Protein: CASSEVYDLLETQYF.